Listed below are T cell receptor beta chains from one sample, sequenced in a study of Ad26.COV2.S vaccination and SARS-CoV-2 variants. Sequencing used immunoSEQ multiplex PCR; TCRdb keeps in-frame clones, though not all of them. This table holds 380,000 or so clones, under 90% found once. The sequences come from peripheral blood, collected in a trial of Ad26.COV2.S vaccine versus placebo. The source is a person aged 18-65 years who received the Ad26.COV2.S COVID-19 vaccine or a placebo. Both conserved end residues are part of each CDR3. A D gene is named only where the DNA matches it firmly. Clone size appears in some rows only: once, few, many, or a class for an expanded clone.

CDR3 DNA: TGTGCCTGGAAATATCAGAATCGCACAGATACGCAGTATTTT
CDR3 protein: CAWKYQNRTDTQYF
V gene: TRBV30
J gene: TRBJ2-3
clone size: once
D gene: NA

CDR3 DNA: TGCGCCAGCAGTGTAGGTTCTGACACCGGGGAGCTGTTTTTT
CDR3 protein: CASSVGSDTGELFF
V gene: TRBV10-1
J gene: TRBJ2-2
clone size: few
D gene: NA

CDR3 DNA: TGCGCCAGCAGCAAGTTCACAGGGACGAACTATGGCTACACCTTC
CDR3 protein: CASSKFTGTNYGYTF
V gene: TRBV5-1
J gene: TRBJ1-2
clone size: NA
D gene: NA

CDR3 DNA: TGTGCCAGCAGTTCCACAGGGGACCATGAGCAGTTCTTC
CDR3 protein: CASSSTGDHEQFF
V gene: TRBV6-5
J gene: TRBJ2-1
clone size: NA
D gene: TRBD1

CDR3 DNA: TGTGCCAGCAGCTTGGGACTAGCGGGAGCATTCACAGATACGCAGTATTTT
CDR3 protein: CASSLGLAGAFTDTQYF
V gene: TRBV13
J gene: TRBJ2-3
clone size: NA
D gene: TRBD2

CDR3 DNA: TGTGCCAGTAGTAGAATGGACAGGGGGCGCGGAAACACCATATATTTT
CDR3 protein: CASSRMDRGRGNTIYF
V gene: TRBV19
J gene: TRBJ1-3
clone size: NA
D gene: TRBD1

CDR3 DNA: TGTGCCAGCAGTATGGACAGGGACTATGGCTACACCTTC
CDR3 protein: CASSMDRDYGYTF
V gene: TRBV2
J gene: TRBJ1-2
clone size: NA
D gene: TRBD1

CDR3 DNA: TGCAGTGTCGAGAGGGGAAAACTGTTTTTT
CDR3 protein: CSVERGKLFF
V gene: TRBV20-1
J gene: TRBJ1-4
clone size: NA
D gene: NA

CDR3 DNA: TGTGCCAGCAGCCAGTCCGACACTGAAGCTTTCTTT
CDR3 protein: CASSQSDTEAFF
V gene: TRBV4-2
J gene: TRBJ1-1
clone size: NA
D gene: NA

CDR3 DNA: TGTGCCAGCAGCTTAGCCAGGGAAAGGACAAGGGATGGCTACACCTTC
CDR3 protein: CASSLARERTRDGYTF
V gene: TRBV7-9
J gene: TRBJ1-2
clone size: NA
D gene: NA

CDR3 DNA: TGCGCCAGCAGCTTCCGGGACGGCGACTATGGCTACACCTTC
CDR3 protein: CASSFRDGDYGYTF
V gene: TRBV5-1
J gene: TRBJ1-2
clone size: NA
D gene: NA

CDR3 DNA: TGTGCCAGCAGCTCTCCCTTAGACAACGAGCAGTACTTC
CDR3 protein: CASSSPLDNEQYF
V gene: TRBV13
J gene: TRBJ2-7
clone size: NA
D gene: NA

CDR3 DNA: TGTGCCAGCAGTTACCGGGGTGGAACCGGGGAGCTGTTTTTT
CDR3 protein: CASSYRGGTGELFF
V gene: TRBV6-5
J gene: TRBJ2-2
clone size: NA
D gene: NA

CDR3 DNA: TGTGCCAGCACACCAACTAATGAAAAACTGTTTTTT
CDR3 protein: CASTPTNEKLFF
V gene: TRBV7-9
J gene: TRBJ1-4
clone size: NA
D gene: NA

CDR3 DNA: TGTGCCAGCAGCTTAGTGTGGGGGACCAACTTTCATGGCTACACCTTC
CDR3 protein: CASSLVWGTNFHGYTF
V gene: TRBV7-2
J gene: TRBJ1-2
clone size: NA
D gene: NA

CDR3 DNA: TGTGCCAGCACCCCCGCCGCGGTAACTAATGAAAAACTGTTTTTT
CDR3 protein: CASTPAAVTNEKLFF
V gene: TRBV6-5
J gene: TRBJ1-4
clone size: NA
D gene: NA

CDR3 DNA: TGTGCCAGCAGCTTGGGAGGCGAGCCTGAAGCTTTCTTT
CDR3 protein: CASSLGGEPEAFF
V gene: TRBV5-5
J gene: TRBJ1-1
clone size: NA
D gene: NA

CDR3 DNA: TGTGCCAGCAGCTTACAAGAGACCCAGTACTTC
CDR3 protein: CASSLQETQYF
V gene: TRBV7-9
J gene: TRBJ2-5
clone size: few
D gene: NA

CDR3 DNA: TGTGCCAGCAGCCAAGACGTGGGGGGCGCGGGTGAAGCTTTCTTT
CDR3 protein: CASSQDVGGAGEAFF
V gene: TRBV14
J gene: TRBJ1-1
clone size: NA
D gene: NA

CDR3 DNA: TGTGCCAGCAGTGAATCGGTCATTCAGTACTTC
CDR3 protein: CASSESVIQYF
V gene: TRBV2
J gene: TRBJ2-4
clone size: NA
D gene: NA

CDR3 DNA: TGTGCCAGCAGCCCCCGAGGCCTGCCGGGCCACGAGCAGTACTTC
CDR3 protein: CASSPRGLPGHEQYF
V gene: TRBV5-4
J gene: TRBJ2-7
clone size: few
D gene: NA

CDR3 DNA: TGTGCCAGCAGCCGGGGAGGGACTGGAAACACCATATATTTT
CDR3 protein: CASSRGGTGNTIYF
V gene: TRBV7-2
J gene: TRBJ1-3
clone size: NA
D gene: NA

CDR3 DNA: TGTGCCAGCAGCTCCGGACAGGGGACCTCCTACGAGCAGTACTTC
CDR3 protein: CASSSGQGTSYEQYF
V gene: TRBV27
J gene: TRBJ2-7
clone size: few
D gene: TRBD1

CDR3 DNA: TGTGCCAGCAGTTTCGCAGCCTCCTATGGCTACACCTTC
CDR3 protein: CASSFAASYGYTF
V gene: TRBV12-3/TRBV12-4
J gene: TRBJ1-2
clone size: NA
D gene: NA

CDR3 DNA: TGTGCCAGCAGAGGACCCGGGCCTGGAAACACCATATATTTT
CDR3 protein: CASRGPGPGNTIYF
V gene: TRBV6-6
J gene: TRBJ1-3
clone size: NA
D gene: NA

CDR3 DNA: TGTGCCAGCAGCTTTACCCATGAGCAGTTCTTC
CDR3 protein: CASSFTHEQFF
V gene: TRBV5-8
J gene: TRBJ2-1
clone size: NA
D gene: NA

CDR3 DNA: TGTGCCAGCAGTACCCCGGGCAATGAGCAGTTCTTC
CDR3 protein: CASSTPGNEQFF
V gene: TRBV12-3/TRBV12-4
J gene: TRBJ2-1
clone size: NA
D gene: NA

CDR3 DNA: TGTGCCAGCTCCCGAAGGACAGGGAGCTACGAGCAGTACTTC
CDR3 protein: CASSRRTGSYEQYF
V gene: TRBV18
J gene: TRBJ2-7
clone size: few
D gene: TRBD1

CDR3 DNA: TGTGCCAGCAGCCAAAGGGGGACTGAAGCTTTCTTT
CDR3 protein: CASSQRGTEAFF
V gene: TRBV4-2
J gene: TRBJ1-1
clone size: NA
D gene: NA

CDR3 DNA: TGTGCCAACAGCCTTTCTCCATACCCGGGACAGGGGGCAGATGAGCAGTTCTTC
CDR3 protein: CANSLSPYPGQGADEQFF
V gene: TRBV9
J gene: TRBJ2-1
clone size: NA
D gene: TRBD1

CDR3 DNA: TGCGCCAGCAGCAAGACAGGTACGGGAAACACCATATATTTT
CDR3 protein: CASSKTGTGNTIYF
V gene: TRBV4-1
J gene: TRBJ1-3
clone size: NA
D gene: NA

CDR3 DNA: TGTGCCAGCACCTTAGGGGGGGCGACTGAAGCTTTCTTT
CDR3 protein: CASTLGGATEAFF
V gene: TRBV5-6
J gene: TRBJ1-1
clone size: NA
D gene: NA

CDR3 DNA: TGTGCCAGCAGCAAAGGGACCCGAATGAACACTGAAGCTTTCTTT
CDR3 protein: CASSKGTRMNTEAFF
V gene: TRBV14
J gene: TRBJ1-1
clone size: NA
D gene: NA

CDR3 DNA: TGTGCCAGCAGCTTAGTAAGGGGAGATCAGCCCCAGCATTTT
CDR3 protein: CASSLVRGDQPQHF
V gene: TRBV7-2
J gene: TRBJ1-5
clone size: NA
D gene: NA

CDR3 DNA: TGTGCCAGCAGTAAGGGAAATTTAGGTGGCTACACCTTC
CDR3 protein: CASSKGNLGGYTF
V gene: TRBV6-5
J gene: TRBJ1-2
clone size: NA
D gene: NA

CDR3 DNA: TGTGCCATCAGTGGACCTAGCGGGAGGGACAATGAGCAGTTCTTC
CDR3 protein: CAISGPSGRDNEQFF
V gene: TRBV10-3
J gene: TRBJ2-1
clone size: NA
D gene: TRBD2

CDR3 DNA: TGTGCCAGTACCGTCAACTACGAGCAGTACTTC
CDR3 protein: CASTVNYEQYF
V gene: TRBV19
J gene: TRBJ2-7
clone size: NA
D gene: NA

CDR3 DNA: TGTGCCAGTAGTGCTTCTTGGGATGGAGAGGACTACGAGCAGTACTTC
CDR3 protein: CASSASWDGEDYEQYF
V gene: TRBV19
J gene: TRBJ2-7
clone size: NA
D gene: NA

CDR3 DNA: TGTGCTAGTGGGGCCGGGACAGGGGGCGCGGTATCGATCCAGCCCCAGCATTTT
CDR3 protein: CASGAGTGGAVSIQPQHF
V gene: TRBV12-5
J gene: TRBJ1-5
clone size: NA
D gene: TRBD1